This TCR beta chain was captured by sequencing in a study of OX40 agonist ivuxolimab in advanced cancers. This clone is a singleton in its sample. Only in-frame clones appear in the TCRdb table, and some are missing; sequencing was by immunoSEQ multiplex PCR. The repertoire consists of more than 20,000 clones, with 75% to 90% occurring once and the leading ten covering around 25%. Trimming removed 0 bases from V and 3 bases from J, with 10 bases in between. This CDR3 is built from 14 residues. CDR1 SGHDT and CDR2 YYEEEE come from the germline V gene. This receptor was obtained from an adult with an advanced solid tumor such as melanoma, head and neck, liver or kidney cancer. This specimen consisted of CD4+ or CD8+ T cells sorted from blood, obtained in a trial of the OX40 agonist ivuxolimab. The rearrangement uses TRBV5-6 and TRBJ2-7; D remains ambiguous. The DNA for the CDR3 is TGTGCCAGCAGCTTGGGCAGGCGGTACTACGAGCAGTACTTC. As protein: CASSLGRRYYEQYF.